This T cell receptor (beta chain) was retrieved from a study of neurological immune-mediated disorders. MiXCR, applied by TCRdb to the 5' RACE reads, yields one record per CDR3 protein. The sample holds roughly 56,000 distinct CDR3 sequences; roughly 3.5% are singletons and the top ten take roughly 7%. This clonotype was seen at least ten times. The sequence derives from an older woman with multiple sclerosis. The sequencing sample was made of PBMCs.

The CDR3 is CSGSPALSEQYF. CDR3 DNA sequence: TGCAGTGGTTCCCCGGCGCTCTCCGAGCAGTACTTC. The rearrangement uses TRBV20-1 and TRBJ2-7; D unclear. V lost 7 bases, J lost 6 bases, and 16 bases lay in between. The length of the CDR3 is 12 residues. Per germline, CDR1 DFQATT and CDR2 SNEGSKA (reference sequence).